This TCR beta chain emerged from a study of beta chain features in type 1 diabetes. Regarding the study as a whole: PCR, the amplification step, might favor shorter templates, equally in patients and controls. Type 1 diabetes patients had fewer VDJ junction insertions and more deletions. In comparison with healthy donors, patients had naive, central memory and Treg TCRB repertoires that appeared more similar. Among patients with Type 1 diabetes, TCRB CDR3s were moderately but significantly shorter in every one of the four CD4+ subsets.

V dropped 4 bases and J dropped 0; count of bases not matched to a gene: 9. The CDR3 is 16 residues long. Per germline, CDR1 SGHRS and CDR2 YFSETQ. This clone was detected only a few times. Its target is not known. What was sequenced were expressed TCRB transcripts, since all of the isolated RNA had been reverse transcribed. Produced via immunoSEQ multiplex PCR; TCRdb's table is partial and in-frame only. This table has about 340,000 clones, 13% appearing once. The purity of all sorted populations exceeded 95%. The specimen was naive CD4+ T cells from blood. The TCR originated in a woman aged 18 to 35 with type 1 diabetes. The chain employs TRBV5-1 and TRBJ1-1; 7 nucleotides align to TRBD1. The CDR3 bases are TGCGCCAGCAGCATAGCCCCGGGACAGATGAACACTGAAGCTTTCTTT. Amino acid sequence: CASSIAPGQMNTEAFF.